The 13 T cell receptor beta chains given below trace back to one sample, sequenced in a study of T cell changes during pregnancy in multiple sclerosis. Profiling relied on immunoSEQ multiplex PCR, and the TCRdb table lists in-frame clones only, not all of them. The sample has 100,000 or so clones; just over 90% are singletons. The sequencing here drew on peripheral blood, taken in the second trimester of pregnancy. The source of these receptors is a female donor with multiple sclerosis, enrolled in a pregnancy study.

The J gene is TRBJ1-5, the V gene TRBV19, with D hard to call. Germline V gives CDR1 LNHDA, CDR2 SQIVND (reference sequence). CDR3 length: 17 residues. V lost 2 bases and J lost 0, with 14 bases in between. The CDR3 here is CASSITVKEYSNQPQHF. As DNA, the CDR3 is TGTGCCAGTAGTATAACGGTTAAAGAGTATAGCAATCAGCCCCAGCATTTT.

This clone was counted a single time. This chain joins TRBV7-6 and TRBJ1-5; D is undetermined. The germline CDR1 and CDR2 sequences are SGHVS and FNYEAQ. Trimming took off 2 bases at V and 1 base at J, with 6 bases between the two ends. CDR3 length: 14 amino acids. The CDR3 sequence: CASSLRGSNQPQHF. CDR3 DNA sequence: TGTGCCAGCAGCTTAAGAGGGAGCAATCAGCCCCAGCATTTT.

The genes are TRBV2 and TRBJ1-1; tentative D call: TRBD1 (6 bases). The CDR3 has 13 residues. Germline V CDR1 and CDR2: SNHLY, FYNNEI. The germline V and J ends were trimmed by 7 bases and 1 base, with 10 bases remaining between them. The CDR3 bases are TGTGCCAGCACCTTAGGGGGGAACACTGAAGCTTTCTTT. Its protein product is CASTLGGNTEAFF.

The genes are TRBV6-1 and TRBJ2-1, with 11 bases aligning to TRBD2. The germline CDR1 and CDR2 sequences are MNHNS and SASEGT. The V and J ends lost 1 base and 7 bases, in that order; junction bases with no gene match: 0. There are 14 residues in the CDR3. Written as DNA, the CDR3 is TGTGCCAGCAGTGAAGGGACTAGCGGGAATGAGCAGTTCTTC. It translates to CASSEGTSGNEQFF.

This CDR3 reads CASTWTEMNTEAFF. CDR3 DNA: TGCGCCAGCACGTGGACAGAAATGAACACTGAAGCTTTCTTT. The rearrangement uses TRBV5-1 and TRBJ1-1, with a tentative D call TRBD1 (6 bases). The CDR3 is 14 residues long. The germline V gene encodes CDR1 SGHRS and CDR2 YFSETQ. Trimming cost V 6 bases and J 0 bases, with 12 bases left between them.

The genes are TRBV6-5 and TRBJ1-2; D may be TRBD1 (5 bases). Germline V gives CDR1 MNHEY, CDR2 SVGAGI. V lost 5 bases, J lost 8 bases, and 9 bases lay in between. There are 11 residues in the CDR3. This chain's CDR3 is CASSGRQGYTF. In nucleotides, the CDR3 is TGTGCCAGCAGTGGCCGACAGGGCTACACCTTC.

The V and J genes are TRBV7-9 and TRBJ2-7, with D unresolved. Germline-derived CDR1 and CDR2 are SEHNR and FQNEAQ (reference sequence). This CDR3 is built from 13 residues. V was pared by 0 bases and J by 5 bases, with 8 bases between. The CDR3 DNA sequence: TGTGCCAGCAGCTTAGCCGTCGAGGACGAGCAGTACTTC. It yields the protein CASSLAVEDEQYF.

A single count supports this clone. The chain links TRBV7-9 to TRBJ1-4; D is unclear. The ends were cut back, 4 bases at V and 7 bases at J, with 16 bases in the middle. CDR3 size: 15 residues. Germline CDR1 SEHNR, CDR2 FQNEAQ (reference sequence). Written as DNA, the CDR3 is TGTGCCAGCAGCTCCCCCACGGGCGCGGGTGAAAAACTGTTTTTT. It translates to CASSSPTGAGEKLFF.

The chain uses TRBV15 and TRBJ1-1, with D perhaps TRBD1 (5 bases). Germline lookup yields CDR1 LNHNV and CDR2 YYDKDF (reference sequence). The CDR3 is 14 residues long. Trimming took 0 bases from V and 6 from J, leaving 11 bases between them. CDR3 sequence reads: CATSRDRGRAEAFF. As DNA, the CDR3 is TGTGCCACCAGCAGAGATCGGGGGAGAGCTGAAGCTTTCTTT.

J is TRBJ1-2 and V is TRBV9, with a possible D match to TRBD1 (5 bases). Germline CDR1 and CDR2: SGDLS and YYNGEE. V dropped 0 bases and J dropped 8 bases, with 8 bases sitting between them. This CDR3 spans 12 amino acids. This CDR3 is CASSVARGGYTF. The CDR3 DNA is TGTGCCAGCAGCGTAGCTAGGGGAGGCTACACCTTC.

The genes are TRBV4-1 and TRBJ2-7; D possibly corresponds to TRBD1 (6 bases). In germline, CDR1 is MGHRA, CDR2 YSYEKL. The V and J ends lost 5 bases and 2 bases respectively, with 13 bases between them. This CDR3 region has 14 residues. The chain's CDR3 is CASSKGQTAYEQYF. CDR3 in DNA: TGCGCCAGCAGCAAAGGACAGACAGCCTACGAGCAGTACTTC.

V and J are TRBV13 and TRBJ1-6; 7 bases match TRBD1. Per the germline V gene, CDR1 is PRHDT and CDR2 is FYEKMQ (reference sequence). The CDR3 runs 14 residues. V lost 5 bases, J lost 7 bases, and 5 bases stayed unmatched. The CDR3 nucleotides read TGTGCCAGCAGCCGAAGCAGGGGGAATTCACCCCTCCACTTT. Translated, it gives CASSRSRGNSPLHF. The full variable domain, rest sourced from reference TRBV13 and TRBJ1-6, is AAGVIQSPRHLIKEKRETATLKCYPIPRHDTVYWYQQGPGQDPQFLISFYEKMQSDKGSIPDRFSAQQFSDYHSELNMSSLELGDSALYFCASSRSRGNSPLHFGNGTRLTVT.

V and J are TRBV28 and TRBJ1-2; D may be TRBD1 (6 bases). Per germline, CDR1 MDHEN and CDR2 SYDVKM. The CDR3 sequence is 15 residues long. The ends were cut back, 6 bases at V and 8 bases at J, with 22 bases in the middle. Here the CDR3 DNA reads TGTGCCAGCAGGTCACGGGGGGCGGTGGTCAGGGGCTACACCTTC. Translated, it gives CASRSRGAVVRGYTF.